These T cell receptor beta chains were read from a single sample in a study of blood T cell repertoires in COVID-19. Sequencing used immunoSEQ multiplex PCR; TCRdb keeps in-frame clones, though not all of them. Of tens of thousands of clones listed, more than 70% are singletons. The sequencing input was peripheral blood. The source is a man aged 55 to 69 with acute or convalescent COVID-19. CDR3s include the opening cysteine and the closing phenylalanine or tryptophan.

length: 17; J: TRBJ1-4; V: TRBV9; CDR3: CASSVGRTGGTNEKLFF
length: 18; J: TRBJ1-2; V: TRBV18; CDR3: CASSPPSGTGGADYGYTF
length: 16; J: TRBJ2-7; V: TRBV27; CDR3: CASSLIAGTSTHEQYF
length: 14; J: TRBJ1-3; V: TRBV5-4; CDR3: CASTDRLSGNTIYF
length: 13; J: TRBJ2-1; V: TRBV12-3/TRBV12-4; CDR3: CASSPTGYNEQFF
length: 13; J: TRBJ2-3; V: TRBV7-8; CDR3: CASSLGASDTQYF
length: 15; J: TRBJ2-2; V: TRBV5-4; CDR3: CASSLGRETTGELFF
length: 18; J: TRBJ2-3; V: TRBV21-1; CDR3: CASSKIGLREECTDTQYF
length: 15; J: TRBJ1-4; V: TRBV4-1; CDR3: CASSQDRGGNEKLFF
length: 15; J: TRBJ2-3; V: TRBV5-1; CDR3: CASSLDSGGTDTQYF
length: 14; J: TRBJ1-2; V: TRBV28; CDR3: CASRLPGTNYGYTF
length: 14; J: TRBJ2-3; V: TRBV28; CDR3: CASMKAGAPDTQYF
length: 11; J: TRBJ2-7; V: TRBV3-1/TRBV3-2; CDR3: CASSFTGEQYF
length: 16; J: TRBJ2-7; V: TRBV7-9; CDR3: CASSPRTSGMPYEQYF
length: 17; J: TRBJ2-1; V: TRBV5-1; CDR3: CASSFTSGTRRVGEQFF
length: 15; J: TRBJ1-5; V: TRBV24-1; CDR3: CATSDPTGDGQPQHF
length: 13; J: TRBJ2-7; V: TRBV2; CDR3: CASSDLTSGEQYF
length: 13; J: TRBJ1-2; V: TRBV14; CDR3: CASSPRGGMGYTF
length: 18; J: TRBJ2-7; V: TRBV4-2; CDR3: CASSQRLGTSGSRYEQYF
length: 16; J: TRBJ2-3; V: TRBV5-1; CDR3: CASSFQRRRVADTQYF
length: 16; J: TRBJ1-3; V: TRBV7-8; CDR3: CASSRRGGFSGNTIYF
length: 15; J: TRBJ2-7; V: TRBV6-5; CDR3: CASSERTGGANEQYF
length: 13; J: TRBJ1-1; V: TRBV12-3/TRBV12-4; CDR3: CASSYDRNTEAFF
length: 14; J: TRBJ2-4; V: TRBV5-4; CDR3: CASSSSAQGNIQYF
length: 17; J: TRBJ2-3; V: TRBV6-2/TRBV6-3; CDR3: CASSYSASGRGADTQYF
length: 16; J: TRBJ1-6; V: TRBV28; CDR3: CASSGGASSYNSPLHF
length: 13; J: TRBJ1-1; V: TRBV12-3/TRBV12-4; CDR3: CASSFLVVGHSFF
length: 14; J: TRBJ2-1; V: TRBV27; CDR3: CASSRQDIYNEQFF
length: 11; J: TRBJ1-2; V: TRBV29-1; CDR3: CSVGQNYGYTF
length: 13; J: TRBJ2-7; V: TRBV7-7; CDR3: CASSNLAGGEQYF
length: 15; J: TRBJ2-6; V: TRBV11-3; CDR3: CASSLGGPGANVLTF
length: 13; J: TRBJ1-2; V: TRBV6-5; CDR3: CASSGVGNYGYTF